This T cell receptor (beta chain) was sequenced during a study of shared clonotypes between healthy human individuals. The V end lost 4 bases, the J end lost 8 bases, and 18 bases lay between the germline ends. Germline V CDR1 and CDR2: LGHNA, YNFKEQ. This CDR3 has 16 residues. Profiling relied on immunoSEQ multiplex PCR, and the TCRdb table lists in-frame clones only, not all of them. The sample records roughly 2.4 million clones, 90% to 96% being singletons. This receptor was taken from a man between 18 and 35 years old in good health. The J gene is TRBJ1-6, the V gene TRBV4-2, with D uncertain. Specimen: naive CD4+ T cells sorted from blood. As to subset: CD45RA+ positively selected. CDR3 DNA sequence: TGTGCCAGCAGCCCGGGTGGTGGTCGAGTTGATTCACCCCTCCACTTT. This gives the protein CASSPGGGRVDSPLHF.